The 17 T cell receptor beta chains in this list originate from one sample, sequenced in a study of cytomegalovirus exposure and HLA in healthy donors. The PCR employed 60 Vbeta primers together with 13 Jbeta primers. The assay was immunoSEQ multiplex PCR, and TCRdb's table has in-frame clones only and misses some. The sample yields 85,000 to 95,000 clones, less than 65% seen once. The sample comprised PBMCs. These receptors all come from a woman under 40 in good health and CMV-seronegative.

The V call is TRBV10-3, the J call TRBJ1-5; 7 bases are shared with TRBD1. Germline V gene lookup returns CDR1 ENHRY and CDR2 SYGVKD. J lost 4 bases, V lost 6 bases, and 6 bases had no gene match. CDR3 length: 14 amino acids. CDR3 sequence: CAISGGQENQPQHF. CDR3 nucleotides: TGTGCCATCAGCGGTGGACAGGAGAATCAGCCCCAGCATTTT.

CDR3 coding DNA: TGTGCCAGCAGCCCCCAAGGCGGGATTGACTCTGGGGCCAACGTCCTGACTTTC. Its translation is CASSPQGGIDSGANVLTF. J is TRBJ2-6 and V is TRBV21-1; the DNA was not used to check the table's D call, TRBD2. TRBV21-1 has pseudogene status. The CDR3 loop spans 18 amino acids.

This clone was observed a handful of times. V usage is TRBV5-8 and J usage is TRBJ1-5; D is uncertain. Germline CDR1 is SGHTS and CDR2 is YDEGEE. The CDR3 is 16 residues long. V was cut by 4 bases and J by 3 bases, with 17 bases left in between. The CDR3 sequence: CASSPRILGNNQPQHF. The CDR3 coding sequence is TGTGCCAGCAGCCCCAGGATCCTGGGTAACAATCAGCCCCAGCATTTT.

The chain couples TRBV7-9 to TRBJ1-3, with 7 nucleotides matching TRBD1. Trimming at V came to 5 bases and at J to 4 bases, leaving 11 bases not matched to a gene. CDR1 is SEHNR and CDR2 is FQNEAQ in the germline V gene (reference sequence). CDR3 size: 16 residues. The DNA for the CDR3 is TGTGCCAGCAGCCCCCGGGGACAGAGAGCCGGAAACACCATATATTTT. This translates into CASSPRGQRAGNTIYF.

The chain combines TRBV6-1 with TRBJ2-2; a weak D match, TRBD1 (5 bases). The germline V gene encodes CDR1 MNHNS and CDR2 SASEGT. The CDR3 is made up of 14 amino acids. Trimming cost V 7 bases and J 3 bases, with 12 bases left between them. CDR3 nucleotide sequence: TGTGCCAGCATGGAGACAGTCGACACCGGGGAGCTGTTTTTT. It is translated as CASMETVDTGELFF.

The chain combines TRBV15 with TRBJ2-7, with 11 nucleotides matching TRBD1. Trimming at V came to 4 bases and at J to 2 bases, leaving 1 base not matched to a gene. CDR3 size: 14 residues. Germline V lookup: CDR1 LNHNV, CDR2 YYDKDF (reference sequence). DNA for the CDR3: TGTGCCACCAGCAAGGACAGGGGGCCCTACGAGCAGTACTTC. It codes for CATSKDRGPYEQYF.

The chain employs TRBV19 and TRBJ1-1; D remains unclear. Per germline, CDR1 LNHDA and CDR2 SQIVND (reference sequence). Trimming pared 0 bases from V and 0 bases from J, leaving 8 bases between. The CDR3 sequence is 15 residues long. CDR3 sequence reads: CASSIDGGLNTEAFF. In DNA, the CDR3 is TGTGCCAGTAGTATAGATGGCGGATTGAACACTGAAGCTTTCTTT.

Comment on this clone: An end of the junction does not agree with germline; a read error may underlie this. The chain is built from TRBV27 and TRBJ1-1, with D possibly matching TRBD1 (6 bases). The CDR3 consists of 14 residues. CDR1 and CDR2 (germline): MNHEY, SMNVEV (reference sequence). The CDR3 is CASSYTTGITEDFF. The DNA of the CDR3 is TGTGCCAGCAGTTACACTACAGGGATTACTGAAGATTTCTTT.

This chain joins TRBV19 and TRBJ1-2; the match to TRBD1 covers 10 bases. CDR3 length equals 15 residues. CDR1 and CDR2 from the germline V gene are LNHDA and SQIVND (reference sequence). J lost 5 bases, V lost 7 bases, and 10 bases had no gene match. The CDR3 reads CASKPGQGDSYGYTF. Here the CDR3 DNA reads TGTGCCAGTAAACCCGGACAGGGGGATTCATATGGCTACACCTTC.

This chain joins TRBV5-1 and TRBJ2-3; 7 nucleotides match TRBD2. The CDR3 sequence is 14 residues long. With V trimmed by 4 bases and J by 2 bases, 4 bases remained unmatched. Germline CDR1 and CDR2: SGHRS and YFSETQ. The CDR3 spells CASSARDYTDTQYF. CDR3 DNA: TGCGCCAGCAGCGCCCGGGACTACACAGATACGCAGTATTTT.

V usage is TRBV6-5 and J usage is TRBJ1-6, with D possibly TRBD1 on 6 matching bases. The CDR3 runs 14 residues. The germline V and J ends were trimmed by 2 bases and 9 bases, with 11 bases remaining between them. Germline CDR1 reads MNHEY; CDR2 reads SVGAGI. DNA for the CDR3: TGTGCCAGCAGTTACCAGGGGCAGTCTTCACCCCTCCACTTT. This sequence encodes CASSYQGQSSPLHF.

This chain uses TRBV19 with TRBJ1-5, with 8 nucleotides matching TRBD1. J was trimmed by 0 bases and V by 3 bases; bases with no gene match: 10. There are 18 residues in the CDR3. Per the germline V gene, CDR1 is LNHDA and CDR2 is SQIVND (reference sequence). The CDR3 DNA reads as TGTGCCAGTAGTATGGAGGGCAGGGGGCTTTATAGCAATCAGCCCCAGCATTTT. This encodes CASSMEGRGLYSNQPQHF.

This clone was found a few times. The J gene is TRBJ2-7, the V gene TRBV4-2; no reliable D call. CDR1 and CDR2 from the germline V gene are LGHNA and YNFKEQ. CDR3 length equals 15 residues. V lost 0 bases, J lost 0 bases, and 9 bases lay in between. CDR3 DNA: TGTGCCAGCAGCCAAGAGCGAGGAAGCTCCTACGAGCAGTACTTC. Its protein product is CASSQERGSSYEQYF.

This clone was observed a handful of times. V is TRBV19 and J is TRBJ1-1; D perhaps matches TRBD1 (5 bases). Trimming stripped 1 base from V and 4 bases from J, with 13 bases between. The germline CDR1 and CDR2 sequences are LNHDA and SQIVND (reference sequence). The CDR3 consists of 15 residues. The CDR3 sequence: CASSIGAGQGTEAFF. CDR3 DNA sequence: TGTGCCAGTAGTATAGGGGCAGGTCAGGGCACTGAAGCTTTCTTT.

CDR3 coding DNA: TGTGCCAGTAGCAAAGACAGAGCCAATCAGCCCCAGCATTTT. Protein sequence: CASSKDRANQPQHF. J is TRBJ1-5 and V is TRBV19; D is perhaps TRBD1 (5 bases). V gave up 6 bases and J gave up 3 bases, with 12 bases separating them. Germline CDR1 is LNHDA and CDR2 is SQIVND (reference sequence). The CDR3 has 14 residues.

The chain uses TRBV7-9 and TRBJ2-7; D is perhaps TRBD1 (5 bases). Trimming removed 0 bases from V and 7 bases from J, with 10 bases in between. Per germline, CDR1 SEHNR and CDR2 FQNEAQ (reference sequence). The CDR3 runs 13 residues. DNA of the CDR3: TGTGCCAGCAGCTTAGCGCAGGGCACGGAGCAGTACTTC. Protein sequence: CASSLAQGTEQYF.

The J gene is TRBJ2-1, the V gene TRBV7-3; D not resolved. From germline, CDR1 is SGHTA and CDR2 FQGTGA. The CDR3 runs 13 residues. Trimming pared 5 bases from V and 2 bases from J, leaving 7 bases between. The CDR3 spells CASSNSTYNEQFF. CDR3 bases: TGTGCCAGCAGCAATAGTACCTACAATGAGCAGTTCTTC. Variable domain in full (rest from reference TRBV7-3 and TRBJ2-1): GAGVSQTPSNKVTEKGKYVELRCDPISGHTALYWYRQSLGQGPEFLIYFQGTGAADDSGLPNDRFFAVRPEGSVSTLKIQRTERGDSAVYLCASSNSTYNEQFFGPGTRLTVL.